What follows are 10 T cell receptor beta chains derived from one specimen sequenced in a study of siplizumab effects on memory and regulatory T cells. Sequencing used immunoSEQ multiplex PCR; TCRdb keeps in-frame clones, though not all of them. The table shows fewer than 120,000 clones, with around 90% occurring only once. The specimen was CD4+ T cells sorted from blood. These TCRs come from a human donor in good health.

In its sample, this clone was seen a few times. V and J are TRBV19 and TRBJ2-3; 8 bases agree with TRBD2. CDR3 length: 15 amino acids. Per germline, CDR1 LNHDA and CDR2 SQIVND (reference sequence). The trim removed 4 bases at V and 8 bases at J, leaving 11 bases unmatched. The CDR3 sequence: CASSNGLASWVTQYF. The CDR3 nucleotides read TGTGCCAGTAGTAATGGACTAGCCTCATGGGTTACGCAGTATTTT.

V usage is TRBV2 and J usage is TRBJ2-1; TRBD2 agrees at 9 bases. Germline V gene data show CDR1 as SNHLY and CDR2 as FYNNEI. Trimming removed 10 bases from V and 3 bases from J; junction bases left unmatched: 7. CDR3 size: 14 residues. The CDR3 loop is CATGTSTYYNEQFF. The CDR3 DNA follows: TGTGCCACCGGGACTAGCACTTACTACAATGAGCAGTTCTTC.

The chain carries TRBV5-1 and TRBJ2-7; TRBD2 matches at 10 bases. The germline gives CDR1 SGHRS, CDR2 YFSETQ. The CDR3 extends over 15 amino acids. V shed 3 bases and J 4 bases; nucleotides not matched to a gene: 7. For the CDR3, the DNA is TGCGCCAGCAGCTCCGTAGCGGGAGGAGTATACGAGCAGTACTTC. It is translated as CASSSVAGGVYEQYF.

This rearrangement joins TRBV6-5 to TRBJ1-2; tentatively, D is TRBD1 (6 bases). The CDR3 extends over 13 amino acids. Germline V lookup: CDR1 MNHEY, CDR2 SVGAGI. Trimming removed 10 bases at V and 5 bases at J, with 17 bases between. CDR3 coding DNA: TGTGCCACAACTCCGGGACAACTATATGGCTACACCTTC. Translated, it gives CATTPGQLYGYTF.

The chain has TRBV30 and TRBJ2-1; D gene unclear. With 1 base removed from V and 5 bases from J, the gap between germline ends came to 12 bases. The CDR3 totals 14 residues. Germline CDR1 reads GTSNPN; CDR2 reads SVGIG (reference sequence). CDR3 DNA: TGTGCCTGGAGTGAAGGACGTAAAGACAATGAGCAGTTCTTC. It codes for CAWSEGRKDNEQFF.

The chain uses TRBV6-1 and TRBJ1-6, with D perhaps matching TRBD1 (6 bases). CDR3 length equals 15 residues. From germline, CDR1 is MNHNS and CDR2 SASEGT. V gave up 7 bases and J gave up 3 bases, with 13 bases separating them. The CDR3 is CASTRTESYNSPLHF. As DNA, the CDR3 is TGTGCCAGCACCCGGACAGAAAGCTATAATTCACCCCTCCACTTT.

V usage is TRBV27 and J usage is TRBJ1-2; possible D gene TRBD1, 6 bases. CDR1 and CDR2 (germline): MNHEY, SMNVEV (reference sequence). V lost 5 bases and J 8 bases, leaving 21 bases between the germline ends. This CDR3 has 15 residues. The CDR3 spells CASSPHRGQVGGYTF. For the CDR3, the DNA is TGTGCCAGCAGTCCCCACCGGGGGCAGGTGGGAGGCTACACCTTC.

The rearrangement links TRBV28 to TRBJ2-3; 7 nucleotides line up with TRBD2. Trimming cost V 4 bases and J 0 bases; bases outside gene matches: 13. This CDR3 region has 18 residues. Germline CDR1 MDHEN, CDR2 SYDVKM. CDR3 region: CASSSRFSGRTSTDTQYF. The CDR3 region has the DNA TGTGCCAGCAGTTCCCGGTTTAGCGGGCGAACTAGCACAGATACGCAGTATTTT.

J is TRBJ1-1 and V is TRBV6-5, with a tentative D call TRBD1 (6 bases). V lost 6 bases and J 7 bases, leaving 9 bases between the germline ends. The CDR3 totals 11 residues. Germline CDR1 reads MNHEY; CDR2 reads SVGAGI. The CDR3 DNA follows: TGTGCCAGCAGCGGGGGGCGTGAAGCTTTCTTT. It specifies CASSGGREAFF.

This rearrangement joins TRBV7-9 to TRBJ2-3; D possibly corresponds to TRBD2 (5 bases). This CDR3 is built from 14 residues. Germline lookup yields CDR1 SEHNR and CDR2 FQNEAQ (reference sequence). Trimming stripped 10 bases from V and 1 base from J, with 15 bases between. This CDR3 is CAIGPRTGTDTQYF. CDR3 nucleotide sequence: TGTGCCATCGGACCTAGGACTGGCACAGATACGCAGTATTTT.